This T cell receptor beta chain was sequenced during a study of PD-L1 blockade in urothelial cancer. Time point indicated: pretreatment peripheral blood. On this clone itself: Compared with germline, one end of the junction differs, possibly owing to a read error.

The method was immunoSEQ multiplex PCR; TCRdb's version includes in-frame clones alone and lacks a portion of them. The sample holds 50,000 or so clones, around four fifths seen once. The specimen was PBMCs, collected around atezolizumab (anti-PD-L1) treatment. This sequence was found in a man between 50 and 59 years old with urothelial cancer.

CDR3 sequence reads: CASSRDRVETQYF. The CDR3 nucleotides are TGTGCTAGCAGCCGGGACAGGGTTGAGACCCAGTACTTC. The chain is built from TRBV7-7 and TRBJ2-5; 9 nucleotides line up with TRBD1. The CDR3 length is 13 residues. The germline V gene has CDR1 SSHAT and CDR2 FNYEAQ (reference sequence).